One T cell receptor beta chain is described in this entry. The antigen remains undetermined. MiXCR was run by TCRdb on the reads, yielding one entry per CDR3 protein. Of 450,000 to 650,000 distinct CDR3 sequences detected, 40% appear once; the ten largest clones hold over 45%. These data are taken from a study of T cell repertoires in cytomegalovirus infection. At the level of the study: Used in the study were CMV epitopes, some recently identified and HLA-C-restricted, others well-studied and HLA-B-restricted. Overall study findings and caveats: Summed public TCR beta family frequency identified CMV carriers bearing the relevant HLA.

The CDR3 has 14 residues. Trimming removed 4 bases from V and 4 bases from J, with 13 bases in between. The germline V gene has CDR1 SGHNT and CDR2 YYREEE (reference sequence). This sample comprised cultured PBMCs, obtained from culture after CMV antigen stimulation. The origin of this receptor is a human donor in good health (CMV status not recorded). Some clones in this sample may be carry-over from other donors' samples. The rearrangement joins TRBV5-4 to TRBJ2-3; the D is unclear. The CDR3 bases are TGTGCCAGCAGCCGACCCGGGCCCGCAGATACGCAGTATTTT. It codes for CASSRPGPADTQYF.